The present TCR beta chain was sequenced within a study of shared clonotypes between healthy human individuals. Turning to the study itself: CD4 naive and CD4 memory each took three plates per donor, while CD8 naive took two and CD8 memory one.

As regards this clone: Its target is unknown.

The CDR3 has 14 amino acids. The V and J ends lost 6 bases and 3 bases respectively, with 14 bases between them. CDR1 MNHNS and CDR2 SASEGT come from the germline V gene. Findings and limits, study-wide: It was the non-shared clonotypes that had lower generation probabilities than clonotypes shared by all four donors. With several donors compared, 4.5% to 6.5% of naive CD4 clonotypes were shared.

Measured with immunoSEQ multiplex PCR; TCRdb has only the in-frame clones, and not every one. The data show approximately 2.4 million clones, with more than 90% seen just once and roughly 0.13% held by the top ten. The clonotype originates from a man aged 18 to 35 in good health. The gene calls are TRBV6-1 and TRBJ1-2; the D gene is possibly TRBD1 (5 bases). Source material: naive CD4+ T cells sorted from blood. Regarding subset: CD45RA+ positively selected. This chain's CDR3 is CASRWDRGDYGYTF. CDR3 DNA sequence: TGTGCCAGCAGGTGGGACCGGGGGGACTATGGCTACACCTTC.